This T cell receptor beta chain was identified during a study of CD8 T cells in ankylosing spondylitis (dated by TCRdb to about 2017). In the study overall: The study profiled T cell receptor beta repertoires in healthy donors and ankylosing spondylitis patients to find disease-linked TCR variants. The full study cohort comprised 25 or so ankylosing spondylitis patients and some 100 healthy donors. Peripheral blood samples were taken, and synovial fluid was additionally collected from ankylosing spondylitis patients.

V loses 7 bases, J loses 6 bases, and the germline ends lie 19 bases apart. The CDR3 sequence holds 14 residues, the cysteine and phenylalanine included. Solely the CDR3 DNA is kept, with 42 bases framed from the first base. CDR1 MNHEY and CDR2 SVGEGT were looked up in the germline V gene. Study-wide conclusions, independent of this receptor: The disease-linked clones were reported to be significantly enriched in matched synovial fluid samples from ankylosing spondylitis patients. A CD8+ phenotype was shown by the disease-linked clones, which were found at relatively low frequencies in peripheral blood. Some TCR beta motif variants had previously been reported in synovial fluid and blood of reactive arthritis patients, which suggested common disease-initiation mechanisms. A TCR beta motif made up of several highly homologous amino acid variants appeared to be characteristic of blood from ankylosing spondylitis patients.

The sample was run on an Illumina HiSeq 2500. Quantitative 5'-RACE with molecular barcodes was used to prepare TCR beta libraries. Per the original workflow: Disease-linked TCR variants were identified with a new computational method built on a probabilistic model of VDJ rearrangement. TCRdb reworked the public reads: Q25 trimming with fastp, MiXCR clone assembly, productive beta chains retained. Entries are consolidated by CDR3 protein sequence, retaining the most common genes and DNA. The V and J calls were not made by the authors but by TCRdb's processing. This sample is represented by approximately 300,000 distinct CDR3 sequences; under 8.5% of them were singletons. The ten largest clones represent roughly 15% of the sample. On this clonotype itself: No antigen is known for it. Per-base quality was not reported, and no clone a single base away is much larger than it.

The chain is assembled from TRBV6-2 or TRBV6-3 and TRBJ2-7; the D segment could be TRBD2, given 6 matching bases. Sequenced input: blood, either unsorted or a sorted T cell fraction (not recorded which). The receptor comes from a male donor with ankylosing spondylitis. The DNA sequence is given as TGTGCCAGCACCCCTTTCGGGAGTAGGGGCGAGCAGTACTTC. Its translation is CASTPFGSRGEQYF.